The clone carrying this T cell receptor beta chain appeared a few times. Its cognate antigen is unknown. A read error may be the cause here, since a much bigger clone is one base away. The entry originates in a study of breast tumors, draining lymph nodes, adjacent tissues. Points from the study as a whole: Luminal-like breast cancer showed significantly greater tumor-nontumor repertoire similarity than basal-like breast cancer did. Compared with lymph nodes, tumors were less diverse; compared with nontumor tissue, more. That most tumor T cells come from lymph nodes remained unproven.

TCRdb ran MiXCR on the multiplex PCR reads and lists one entry per CDR3 protein. This sample has over 150,000 distinct CDR3 sequences, with about 30% found just once. Samples came from axillary lymph nodes draining the breast cancer. Specimen: axillary lymph node tissue. This TCR came from a female donor with breast cancer. Some clones in this sample may be carry-over from other donors' samples.

The CDR3 sequence: CASSMGQAWNGYTF. The CDR3 region has the DNA TGTGCCAGCAGCATGGGTCAGGCCTGGAATGGCTACACCTTC. The chain has TRBV5-4 and TRBJ1-2; D is unresolved. Germline values: CDR1 SGHNT, CDR2 YYREEE (reference sequence). Trimming cost V 4 bases and J 6 bases, with 16 bases left between them. The CDR3 has 14 residues.